The 6 T cell receptor beta chains below were found in one sample sequenced in a study of CD8 T cells in ankylosing spondylitis listed by TCRdb under 2017. The library came from 5' RACE. The sequencer listed for this sample is Illumina HiSeq 2500. TCRdb handled the public reads itself, with Q25 trimming in fastp and clone calling in MiXCR, and kept productive beta chains. Each entry merges the rows of one CDR3 protein and shows their most common DNA and genes. The sample profile shows 80,000 to 100,000 distinct CDR3 sequences; about 8.3% of them were found once. The ten top clones hold around a tenth of the sample. The sequencing input was blood, either unsorted or a sorted T cell fraction (not recorded which). These receptors all come from a male donor with ankylosing spondylitis or in good health (not recorded which).

There are many counts of this clonotype. This chain joins TRBV27 and TRBJ1-6, with a weak D call TRBD1 (5 bases). V was shortened by 6 bases and J by 0 bases, with 6 bases between the two germline ends. CDR3 length: 14 residues. CDR1 is MNHEY and CDR2 is SMNVEV in the germline V gene (reference sequence). As DNA, the CDR3 is TGTGCCAGCAGGGGGGGCTCCTATAATTCACCCCTCCACTTT. Encoded protein: CASRGGSYNSPLHF.

This clonotype was picked up many times. The chain is built from TRBV18 and TRBJ1-3; D may be TRBD1 (6 bases). This CDR3 has 15 residues. V was shortened by 6 bases and J by 3 bases, with 15 bases between the two germline ends. Germline CDR1 and CDR2: KGHSH and LQKENI. CDR3 in amino acids: CASSPTGDYGNTIYF. The CDR3 DNA is TGTGCCAGCTCCCCGACAGGAGACTATGGAAACACCATATATTTT. The entire variable domain, with the rest obtained from reference TRBV18 and TRBJ1-3, is as follows: NAGVMQNPRHLVRRRGQEARLRCSPMKGHSHVYWYRQLPEEGLKFMVYLQKENIIDESGMPKERFSAEFPKEGPSILRIQQVVRGDSAAYFCASSPTGDYGNTIYFGEGSWLTVV.

This clonotype was detected many times. The CDR3 loop reads CASSQARGAVYNEQFF. CDR3 bases: TGTGCCAGCAGCCAAGCTCGTGGGGCGGTATACAATGAGCAGTTCTTC. The chain has TRBV4-2 and TRBJ2-1; maybe TRBD1 (5 bases). Trimming removed 1 base from V and 4 bases from J, with 14 bases in between. Per germline, CDR1 LGHNA and CDR2 YNFKEQ. The CDR3 has 16 residues.

This clonotype was recorded many times. The rearrangement links TRBV27 to TRBJ2-1; 8 bases match TRBD2. Unmatched junction bases numbered 16, after V lost 7 bases and J lost 8 bases. The length of the CDR3 is 16 residues. Germline V CDR1 and CDR2: MNHEY, SMNVEV (reference sequence). The CDR3 sequence: CASILRSGGGLYEQFF. The CDR3 region has the DNA TGTGCCAGCATCCTCCGGAGCGGGGGAGGCCTCTATGAGCAGTTCTTC.

This clonotype has ten or more counts. The V gene is TRBV4-3, the J gene TRBJ1-2; unclear D gene. Trimming removed 1 base from V and 10 bases from J, with 13 bases in between. Per the germline V gene, CDR1 is LGHNA and CDR2 is YSLEER. CDR3 length equals 13 residues. CDR3 in amino acids: CASSQGRFRDYTF. The CDR3 DNA sequence: TGCGCCAGCAGCCAAGGTCGATTCCGAGACTACACCTTC.

This clonotype was seen many times. V and J are TRBV18 and TRBJ2-3; D gene unclear. Germline-derived CDR1 and CDR2 are KGHSH and LQKENI. Trimming stripped 5 bases from V and 5 bases from J, with 11 bases between. The CDR3 consists of 13 residues. The CDR3 loop is CASSVDSVDTQYF. The CDR3, as DNA: TGTGCCAGCTCAGTCGACTCGGTAGATACGCAGTATTTT.